A single sample is the source of the 21 T cell receptor beta chains below, sequenced in a study of CD8 T cells in ankylosing spondylitis. Study-level findings and limits: A TCR beta motif of about 8 highly homologous variants seemed to mark ankylosing spondylitis blood.

TCRdb itself ran the 5' RACE reads through MiXCR, one entry per CDR3 protein. Of approximately 300,000 distinct CDR3 sequences listed, roughly 8% are singletons. What these receptors recognize is not known. The sequenced sample consisted of blood, either unsorted or a sorted T cell fraction (not recorded which). The source is a male donor with ankylosing spondylitis.

The chain carries TRBV6-1 and TRBJ1-4; D is possibly TRBD1 (5 bases). This CDR3 region has 16 residues. Per germline, CDR1 MNHNS and CDR2 SASEGT. Trimming stripped 3 bases from V and 0 bases from J, with 11 bases between. CDR3 in DNA: TGTGCCAGCAGTGACAGGGAATGGGCAACTAATGAAAAACTGTTTTTT. This translates into CASSDREWATNEKLFF.

This clonotype showed up many times. The gene calls are TRBV27 and TRBJ1-2, with D hard to call. CDR3 length equals 13 residues. Per germline, CDR1 MNHEY and CDR2 SMNVEV (reference sequence). V gave up 2 bases and J gave up 3 bases, with 7 bases separating them. CDR3 residues: CASSLGQDYGYTF. For the CDR3, the DNA is TGTGCCAGCAGTTTAGGGCAGGACTATGGCTACACCTTC.

In this sample, this clonotype turned up a few times. This chain links TRBV7-9 with TRBJ2-1; unclear D gene. Germline V CDR1 and CDR2: SEHNR, FQNEAQ (reference sequence). V dropped 5 bases and J dropped 2 bases, with 7 bases sitting between them. The CDR3 covers 13 residues. The DNA for the CDR3 is TGTGCCAGCAGCGAAAATACCTACAATGAGCAGTTCTTC. It codes for CASSENTYNEQFF.

Only a few counts were recorded for this clonotype. The V and J genes are TRBV20-1 and TRBJ2-7, with TRBD2 matching 13 bases. With V trimmed by 5 bases and J by 3 bases, 7 bases remained unmatched. Germline V gives CDR1 DFQATT, CDR2 SNEGSKA (reference sequence). The CDR3 is made up of 15 amino acids. For the CDR3, the DNA is TGCAGTGCTCCGGATAGGACTAGCGGGGGCTACGAGCAGTACTTC. As protein: CSAPDRTSGGYEQYF.

The chain recombines TRBV6-1 with TRBJ1-5; no definite D call. Germline V lookup: CDR1 MNHNS, CDR2 SASEGT. CDR3 length: 13 residues. V lost 2 bases and J 1 base, leaving 3 bases between the germline ends. CDR3 region: CASSEISNQPQHF. The CDR3 nucleotides are TGTGCCAGCAGTGAAATAAGCAATCAGCCCCAGCATTTT.

CDR3 amino acids: CASSWGTGVFSEAFF. CDR3 DNA: TGTGCCAGCAGCTGGGGGACAGGGGTTTTTTCTGAAGCTTTCTTT. The chain recombines TRBV7-8 with TRBJ1-1, with 10 bases fitting TRBD1. The CDR3 loop spans 15 amino acids. V shed 4 bases and J 6 bases; nucleotides not matched to a gene: 8. The germline V gene encodes CDR1 SGHVS and CDR2 FQNEAQ.

The chain links TRBV25-1 to TRBJ2-3, with D unresolved. V lost 3 bases to trimming and J lost 0 bases, with 7 bases between them. The CDR3 covers 14 residues. CDR1 is MGHDK, CDR2 SYGVNS, per germline. This CDR3 reads CASSDGISTDTQYF. The CDR3 coding sequence is TGTGCCAGCAGTGATGGGATTAGCACAGATACGCAGTATTTT.

This clonotype has ten or more counts. V and J are TRBV12-3 or TRBV12-4 and TRBJ1-5; tentatively, D is TRBD1 (5 bases). The CDR3 runs 16 residues. Trimming left V 0 bases short and J 2 bases short, with 11 bases between. The CDR3 here is CASSLAAGFRNQPQHF. In DNA form, the CDR3 reads TGTGCCAGCAGTTTAGCGGCAGGGTTCCGCAATCAGCCCCAGCATTTT.

On this clonotype: This could be a read error, since a much larger clone is one nucleotide away. The V call is TRBV20-1, the J call TRBJ2-5; D uncertain. CDR1 DFQATT and CDR2 SNEGSKA come from the germline V gene (reference sequence). Trimming removed 0 bases at V and 2 bases at J, with 10 bases between. The length of the CDR3 is 14 residues. CDR3 region: CSARDGWVQETQYF. The DNA for the CDR3 is TGCAGTGCTAGAGATGGGTGGGTACAAGAGACCCAGTACTTC.

In its sample, this clonotype was seen many times. The chain carries TRBV6-5 and TRBJ1-1, with no clear D. Trimming took off 6 bases at V and 7 bases at J, with 12 bases between the two ends. Germline CDR1 and CDR2: MNHEY and SVGAGI. The CDR3 loop spans 12 amino acids. The CDR3 loop reads CASRSEVGEAFF. The CDR3 DNA sequence: TGTGCCAGCAGGTCCGAGGTTGGTGAAGCTTTCTTT.

V usage is TRBV7-3 and J usage is TRBJ2-2, with unresolved D. Trimming left V 3 bases short and J 4 bases short, with 6 bases between. This CDR3 region has 13 residues. The germline V gene encodes CDR1 SGHTA and CDR2 FQGTGA. DNA of the CDR3: TGTGCCAGCAGCTTTGTGGGCACCGGGGAGCTGTTTTTT. It codes for CASSFVGTGELFF.

This clonotype was detected a few times. The rearrangement uses TRBV20-1 and TRBJ2-1; TRBD2 might be the D (6 bases). The ends were cut back, 4 bases at V and 9 bases at J, with 13 bases in the middle. CDR3 size: 12 residues. From germline, CDR1 is DFQATT and CDR2 SNEGSKA (reference sequence). The CDR3 sequence is CSANERVGEQFF. The CDR3 coding sequence is TGCAGTGCTAATGAGCGGGTGGGTGAGCAGTTCTTC.

The count of this clonotype is one. A read error is possible here, since a much larger clone lies one base away. As DNA, the CDR3 is TGTGCCAGCAGCCAATCTCGGTCAGGTTACAATGAGCAGTTCTTC. Translating gives CASSQSRSGYNEQFF. The chain links TRBV16 to TRBJ2-1; D is uncertain. The V gene lost 0 bases and the J gene lost 4 bases, with 10 bases spanning the gap. Germline V gene lookup returns CDR1 KGHSY and CDR2 FQNENV. The CDR3 contains 15 residues.

J is TRBJ2-1 and V is TRBV7-8; 8 bases fit TRBD1. The CDR3 extends over 16 amino acids. Germline loops: CDR1 SGHVS, CDR2 FQNEAQ. V lost 0 bases and J lost 9; bases outside the gene matches: 10. The CDR3 DNA sequence: TGTGCCAGCAGCTTAGCCCCCCTGGGACAGGTCGGTGAGCAGTTCTTC. Translating gives CASSLAPLGQVGEQFF. Together with reference TRBV7-8 and TRBJ2-1, the CDR3 gives the full variable domain: GAGVSQSPRYKVAKRGQDVALRCDPISGHVSLFWYQQALGQGPEFLTYFQNEAQLDKSGLPSDRFFAERPEGSVSTLKIQRTQQEDSAVYLCASSLAPLGQVGEQFFGPGTRLTVL.

V is TRBV7-2 and J is TRBJ2-1, with D perhaps matching TRBD1 (5 bases). Germline assignment: CDR1 SGHTA and CDR2 FQGNSA. The CDR3 length is 12 residues. Trimming took off 5 bases at V and 5 bases at J, with 7 bases between the two ends. The CDR3 DNA reads TGTGCCAGCAGCCGACAGAACAATGAGCAGTTCTTC. As protein: CASSRQNNEQFF.

This chain uses TRBV6-1 with TRBJ1-1, with 7 bases identical to TRBD1. The CDR3 runs 14 residues. Germline lookup yields CDR1 MNHNS and CDR2 SASEGT. Trimming cost V 8 bases and J 1 base; bases outside gene matches: 7. The CDR3 here is CASPPGQPNTEAFF. The CDR3 nucleotides read TGTGCCAGCCCCCCGGGACAGCCGAACACTGAAGCTTTCTTT.

This chain connects TRBV2 to TRBJ2-4; D unresolved. This CDR3 contains 13 residues. Germline V gene data show CDR1 as SNHLY and CDR2 as FYNNEI. V dropped 2 bases and J dropped 2 bases, with 4 bases sitting between them. The CDR3 coding sequence is TGTGCCAGCAGTGAAATACCCAAAAACATTCAGTACTTC. Encoded protein: CASSEIPKNIQYF.

At least ten counts were recorded for this clonotype. In nucleotides, the CDR3 is TGCAGCGCGGAAATTCTAGCGGGAGCCACAGATACGCAGTATTTT. Protein: CSAEILAGATDTQYF. The chain employs TRBV29-1 and TRBJ2-3; 10 bases are shared with TRBD2. There are 15 residues in the CDR3. V was clipped by 7 bases and J by 2 bases; unmatched bases: 9. The germline V gene encodes CDR1 SQVTM and CDR2 ANQGSEA.

In this sample, this clonotype turned up a few times. This sequence joins TRBV5-5 and TRBJ1-2, with a possible D match to TRBD1 (6 bases). V was cut by 4 bases and J by 8 bases, with 15 bases left in between. Germline-derived CDR1 and CDR2 are SGHKS and YYEKEE (reference sequence). This CDR3 spans 13 amino acids. CDR3 protein: CASSTRGDGGYTF. The CDR3 DNA follows: TGTGCCAGCAGCACGAGGGGGGACGGGGGCTACACCTTC.

This clonotype was observed many times. This sequence joins TRBV3-1 and TRBJ2-6; 7 nucleotides line up with TRBD2. CDR3 length: 17 amino acids. Germline assignment: CDR1 LGHDT and CDR2 YNNKEL (reference sequence). The V gene end was trimmed by 7 bases and the J gene end by 0 bases; junction bases not matched to a gene: 9. The CDR3 DNA follows: TGTGCCAGCATCACGCGACTAGCTAGCTCTGGGGCCAACGTCCTGACTTTC. It yields the protein CASITRLASSGANVLTF.

The chain carries TRBV6-5 and TRBJ2-1, with TRBD1 as a possible D gene (5 bases). The V gene's germline CDR1 is MNHEY and CDR2 SVGAGI. The CDR3 has 17 residues. Trimming removed 2 bases from V and 2 bases from J, with 16 bases in between. CDR3 loop: CASSYGELGLPYNEQFF. The CDR3 nucleotides read TGTGCCAGCAGTTACGGTGAATTGGGGCTGCCCTACAATGAGCAGTTCTTC.